This T cell receptor (beta chain) was found in a study of OX40 agonist ivuxolimab in advanced cancers. Unmatched junction bases numbered 8, after V lost 7 bases and J lost 4 bases. The length of the CDR3 is 14 residues. Clones were read by immunoSEQ multiplex PCR, and TCRdb kept only the in-frame ones, dropping some. The data show 35,000 to 40,000 clones, with about 80% seen just once and under 2% held by the top ten. Notes on the study in general: Nonresponders, in some cases, also had low normalized T-cell clonal expansion. The investigators did not determine what antigen specificity the expanded peripheral T cells had.

About this clone itself: What it binds is unknown.

The specimen was CD4+ or CD8+ T cells sorted from blood, collected in a trial of the OX40 agonist ivuxolimab. The receptor's source is an adult with an advanced solid tumor such as melanoma, head and neck, liver or kidney cancer. This chain links TRBV5-7 with TRBJ2-7, with 10 bases lining up with TRBD1. Being an ORF, TRBV5-7 has a function that is uncertain. CDR3 DNA: TGTGCCAGCGGTCGACAGGGGGCTTTTTACGAGCAGTACTTC. This sequence encodes CASGRQGAFYEQYF.